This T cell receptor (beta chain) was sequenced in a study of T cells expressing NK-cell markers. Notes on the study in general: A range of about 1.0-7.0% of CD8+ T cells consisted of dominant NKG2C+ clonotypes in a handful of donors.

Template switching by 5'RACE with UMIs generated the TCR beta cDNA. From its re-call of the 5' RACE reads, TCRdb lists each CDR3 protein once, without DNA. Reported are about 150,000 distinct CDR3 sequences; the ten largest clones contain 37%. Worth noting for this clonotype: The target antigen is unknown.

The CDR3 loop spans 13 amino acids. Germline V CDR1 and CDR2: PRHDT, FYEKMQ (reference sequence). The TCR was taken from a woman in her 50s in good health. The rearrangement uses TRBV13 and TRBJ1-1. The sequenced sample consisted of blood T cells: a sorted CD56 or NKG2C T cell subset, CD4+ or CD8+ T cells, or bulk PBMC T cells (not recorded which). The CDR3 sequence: CASSFKGDTEAFF. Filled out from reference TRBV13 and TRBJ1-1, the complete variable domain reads AAGVIQSPRHLIKEKRETATLKCYPIPRHDTVYWYQQGPGQDPQFLISFYEKMQSDKGSIPDRFSAQQFSDYHSELNMSSLELGDSALYFCASSFKGDTEAFFGQGTRLTVV.